Here is one T cell receptor (beta chain) with its context. Its antigen is not identified. The CDR3 extends over 15 amino acids. CDR1 is MRHNA, CDR2 SNTAGT, per germline. The V gene lost 7 bases and the J gene lost 2 bases, with 17 bases spanning the gap. This sample stems from a study of T cells in localized non-small cell lung cancer. Study conclusions and caveats: Because sequencing included only one region (of the tumor), heterogeneity remains possible. Blood T cell density predicted longer survival; adjacent-lung clonality, shorter. The study found T cell clonality highest in uninvolved adjacent lung, above tumor.

Some clones are missing from TCRdb's copy, which holds only in-frame ones; the method was immunoSEQ multiplex PCR. The data contain 20,000 to 25,000 clones, 70% to 90% of them singletons. The sample consisted of peripheral blood, taken before any cancer treatment. V gene TRBV6-4 combines with J gene TRBJ1-1; D gene uncertain. The clonotype originates from a male donor aged 60 or over with stage I lung adenocarcinoma. The CDR3 reads CASKGTSRSNTEAFF. CDR3 in DNA: TGTGCCAGCAAAGGTACGTCCAGGAGTAACACTGAAGCTTTCTTT.